This T cell receptor beta chain is from a study of tumor and adjacent non-tumor tissue in lung cancer. Study details: The patients, 10 men and a handful of women, were roughly 30 to 76 with stage I to III disease. Around 4.4 million productive TCRbeta reads were obtained per sample on average.

As to this clonotype: Its matching antigen is unknown. A read error may produce the germline difference seen at one junction end.

No cell sorting was done before RNA was extracted from the tissue. Distant lung tissue was collected more than 3 cm away from the tumor edge. A modified ARM-PCR protocol with three rounds of nested PCR amplified TCRbeta. TCRdb recomputed calls from the multiplex PCR reads with MiXCR, one row per CDR3 protein. The table has more than 75,000 distinct CDR3 sequences, approximately 80% seen once. CDR3 length: 15 amino acids. Germline loops: CDR1 PRHDT, CDR2 FYEKMQ (reference sequence). Study-level results: Patients with more diverse tumor TCRs had worse survival.

The origin of this receptor is a man aged 55 to 70 with small cell lung cancer. Material: distant non-tumor lung tissue. The rearrangement joins TRBV13 to TRBJ1-2; D is uncertain. CDR3: CASSFRVGPMEGYTF. The DNA of the CDR3 is TGTGCAAGCAGCTTTAGGGTCGGGCCAATGGAGGGCTACACCTTC.